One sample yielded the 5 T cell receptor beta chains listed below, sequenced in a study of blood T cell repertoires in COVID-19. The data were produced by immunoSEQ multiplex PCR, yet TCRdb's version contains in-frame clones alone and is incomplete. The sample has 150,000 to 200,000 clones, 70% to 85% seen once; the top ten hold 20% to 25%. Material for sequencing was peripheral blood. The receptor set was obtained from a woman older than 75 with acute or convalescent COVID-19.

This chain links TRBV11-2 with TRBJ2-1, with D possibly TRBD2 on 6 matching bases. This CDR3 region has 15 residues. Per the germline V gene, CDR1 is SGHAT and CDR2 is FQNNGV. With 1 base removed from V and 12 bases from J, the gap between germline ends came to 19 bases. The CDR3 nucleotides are TGTGCCAGCAGCTTAGCCGGCGGGGCGCACCGGGCGCAGTTCTTC. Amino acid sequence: CASSLAGGAHRAQFF.

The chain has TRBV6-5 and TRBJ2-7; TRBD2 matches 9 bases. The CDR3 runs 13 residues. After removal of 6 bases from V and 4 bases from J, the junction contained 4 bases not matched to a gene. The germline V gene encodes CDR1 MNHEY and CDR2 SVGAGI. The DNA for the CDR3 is TGTGCCAGCAGGGGTAGCGGGAGTTACGAGCAGTACTTC. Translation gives CASRGSGSYEQYF.

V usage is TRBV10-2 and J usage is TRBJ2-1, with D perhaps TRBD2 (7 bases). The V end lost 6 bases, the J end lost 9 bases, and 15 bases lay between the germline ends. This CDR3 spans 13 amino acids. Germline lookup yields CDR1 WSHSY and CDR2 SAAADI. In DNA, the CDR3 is TGCGCCAGCAGCTTAGGGGGGGCATCTGAGCAGTTCTTC. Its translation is CASSLGGASEQFF.

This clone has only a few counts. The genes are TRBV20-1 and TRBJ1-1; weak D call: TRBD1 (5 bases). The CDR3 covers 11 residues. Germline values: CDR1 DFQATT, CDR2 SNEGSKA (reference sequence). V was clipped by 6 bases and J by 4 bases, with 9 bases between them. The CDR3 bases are TGCAGTGCCTGGACATCCACTGAAGCTTTCTTT. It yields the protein CSAWTSTEAFF.

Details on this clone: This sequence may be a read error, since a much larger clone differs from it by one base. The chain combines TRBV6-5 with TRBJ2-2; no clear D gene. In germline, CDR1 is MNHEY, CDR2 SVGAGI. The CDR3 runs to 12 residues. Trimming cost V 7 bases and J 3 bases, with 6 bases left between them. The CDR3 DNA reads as TGTGCCAGCAAAAGAGACACCGGGGAGCTGTTTTTT. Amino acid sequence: CASKRDTGELFF.